These T cell receptor beta chains were read from a single sample in a study of blood T cell repertoires in COVID-19. TCRdb's table, derived via immunoSEQ multiplex PCR, lists solely in-frame clones and lacks some. Here the sample spans 440,000 or so clones, over 75% being singletons. The source material was peripheral blood. The receptor set was obtained from a woman aged 40 to 50 with COVID-19, enrolled during active disease. Both conserved end residues are part of each CDR3. The order of the fields is V gene, clone size, D gene, J gene, CDR3 DNA, CDR3 protein. D genes are given only for firm matches. Clone sizes are given selectively: once, few, many, or a class where the clone is expanded.

TRBV15	once	NA	TRBJ2-7	TGTGCCACCAGCAGATATCAGGGGATTGAGTACTTC	CATSRYQGIEYF
TRBV14	NA	NA	TRBJ1-3	TGTGCCAGCAGTTCACACCTTGTCTCTGGAAACACCATATATTTT	CASSSHLVSGNTIYF
TRBV6-6	NA	TRBD1	TRBJ1-2	TGTGCCAGCAGATACGGGACAGACTATGGCTACACCTTC	CASRYGTDYGYTF
TRBV5-5	NA	TRBD1	TRBJ2-3	TGTGCCAGCAGCTTGGTAACTCCTGCAGGGGGAAGGTGGGATACGCAGTATTTT	CASSLVTPAGGRWDTQYF
TRBV28	NA	NA	TRBJ2-7	TGTGCCAGCAGTGTTATACAGGGACCCTCCTACGAGCAGTACTTC	CASSVIQGPSYEQYF
TRBV18	NA	NA	TRBJ1-1	TGTGCCAGCTCACCGGTACAGGCCCCTGAAGCTTTCTTT	CASSPVQAPEAFF
TRBV10-3	once	NA	TRBJ2-2	TGTGCCCATTACGGGGAAAACACCGGGGAGCTGTTTTTT	CAHYGENTGELFF
TRBV11-3	NA	TRBD2	TRBJ2-3	TGTGCCAGCAGCTTAGGGACTAGCGGGGTCACAGATACGCAGTATTTT	CASSLGTSGVTDTQYF
TRBV30	NA	NA	TRBJ1-3	TGTGCCTGGAGTGTAGGCAGGCTCTCTGGAAACACCATATATTTT	CAWSVGRLSGNTIYF
TRBV4-3	NA	NA	TRBJ1-6	TGCGCCAGCAGCCAAGATCGTACAGGGCAATTCAGGTCCCTCCACTTT	CASSQDRTGQFRSLHF
TRBV3-1/TRBV3-2	NA	TRBD2	TRBJ2-1	TGTGCCAGCAGCCAAGTTGAACTAGCGGATTACAATGAGCAGTTCTTC	CASSQVELADYNEQFF
TRBV11-2	NA	TRBD1	TRBJ1-2	TGTGCCAGCAGCCCGAGTCGGGACAGACCTAACTATGGCTACACCTTC	CASSPSRDRPNYGYTF
TRBV6-4	NA	NA	TRBJ2-1	TGTGCCAGCAGTGACTCAAGGGAGACAAATGAGCAGTTCTTC	CASSDSRETNEQFF
TRBV6-1	NA	TRBD2	TRBJ2-1	TGTGCCAGCAGTGCGGCTCCATCCCTAGCGGGAGGGAGCTCCTACAATGAGCAGTTCTTC	CASSAAPSLAGGSSYNEQFF
TRBV19	few	TRBD1	TRBJ2-1	TGTGCCAGTAGTATGACAGGGATTCCCTACAATGAGCAGTTCTTC	CASSMTGIPYNEQFF
TRBV27	NA	TRBD2	TRBJ2-7	TGTGCCAGCAGTCTCAACCGCGGGACTAGCGGGCGCCACGGTCGGTACGAGCAGTACTTC	CASSLNRGTSGRHGRYEQYF
TRBV7-2	NA	NA	TRBJ2-7	TGTGCCAGCAGCTTAGAATGGGGGCCCTACGAGCAGTACTTC	CASSLEWGPYEQYF
TRBV9	NA	TRBD1	TRBJ1-2	TGTGCCAGCAGCGGGGTGGGGACAGGGGGCATTGGGTATGGCTACACCTTC	CASSGVGTGGIGYGYTF
TRBV7-6	NA	TRBD2	TRBJ2-7	TGTGCCAGCAGCTTATCCGCGGGGGGCGGAGGCGAGCAGTACTTC	CASSLSAGGGGEQYF
TRBV6-5	once	NA	TRBJ2-3	TGTGCCAGCAGTTTACTTACAGATACGCAGTATTTT	CASSLLTDTQYF
TRBV3-1/TRBV3-2	NA	TRBD1	TRBJ1-4	TGTGCCAGCAGCCGACAGGGGGGTAATGAAAAACTGTTTTTT	CASSRQGGNEKLFF
TRBV10-3	NA	NA	TRBJ1-2	TGTGCCATCAGTGAGTCACCACAGACCTATGGCTACACCTTC	CAISESPQTYGYTF
TRBV12-3/TRBV12-4	NA	NA	TRBJ2-7	TGTGCCAGCAGGAAGGACAGTACCTACGAGCAGTACTTC	CASRKDSTYEQYF
TRBV18	NA	TRBD1	TRBJ2-2	TGTGCCAGCTCAAGAGACAGGGTCCCGAACACCGGGGAGCTGTTTTTT	CASSRDRVPNTGELFF
TRBV2	once	NA	TRBJ2-5	TGTGCCAGCAGGAATTGGGAGGCGGGGGCTGTTCAAGAGACCCAGTACTTC	CASRNWEAGAVQETQYF